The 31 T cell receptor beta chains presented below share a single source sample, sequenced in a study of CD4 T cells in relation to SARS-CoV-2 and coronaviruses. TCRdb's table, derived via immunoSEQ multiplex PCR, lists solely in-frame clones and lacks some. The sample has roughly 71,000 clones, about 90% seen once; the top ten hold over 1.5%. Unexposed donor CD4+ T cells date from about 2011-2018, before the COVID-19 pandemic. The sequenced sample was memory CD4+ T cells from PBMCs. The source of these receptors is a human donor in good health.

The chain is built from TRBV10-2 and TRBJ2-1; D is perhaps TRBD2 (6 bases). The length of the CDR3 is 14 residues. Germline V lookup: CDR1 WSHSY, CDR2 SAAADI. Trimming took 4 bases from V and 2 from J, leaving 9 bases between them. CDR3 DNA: TGCGCCAGCAGTGTCCAGCGGGCCTACAATGAGCAGTTCTTC. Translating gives CASSVQRAYNEQFF.

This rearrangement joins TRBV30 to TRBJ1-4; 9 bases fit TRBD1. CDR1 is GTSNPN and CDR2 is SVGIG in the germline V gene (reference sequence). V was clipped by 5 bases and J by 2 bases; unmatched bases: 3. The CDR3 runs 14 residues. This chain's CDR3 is CAWGTGLTNEKLFF. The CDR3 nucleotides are TGTGCCTGGGGGACAGGGCTGACTAATGAAAAACTGTTTTTT.

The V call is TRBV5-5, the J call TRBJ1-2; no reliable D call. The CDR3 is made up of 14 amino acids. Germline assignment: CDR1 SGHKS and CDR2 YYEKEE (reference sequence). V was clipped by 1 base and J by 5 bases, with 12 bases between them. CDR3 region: CASSLSATSYGYTF. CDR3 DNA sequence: TGTGCCAGCAGCTTGTCAGCTACCTCGTATGGCTACACCTTC.

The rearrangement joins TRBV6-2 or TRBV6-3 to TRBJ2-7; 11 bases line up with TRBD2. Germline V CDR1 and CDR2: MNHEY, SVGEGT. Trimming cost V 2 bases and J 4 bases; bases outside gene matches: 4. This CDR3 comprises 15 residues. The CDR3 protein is CASSYRLAGYYEQYF. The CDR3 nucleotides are TGTGCCAGCAGTTACCGACTAGCGGGGTATTACGAGCAGTACTTC.

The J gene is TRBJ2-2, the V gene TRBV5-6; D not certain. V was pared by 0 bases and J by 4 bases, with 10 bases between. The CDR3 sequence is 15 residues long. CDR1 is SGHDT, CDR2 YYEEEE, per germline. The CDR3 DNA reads TGTGCCAGCAGCTTGGTTACTGAATCCACCGGGGAGCTGTTTTTT. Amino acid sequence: CASSLVTESTGELFF.

This CDR3 reads CASSRLADNEQFF. Written as DNA, the CDR3 is TGTGCCAGCAGTCGACTAGCGGACAATGAGCAGTTCTTC. The gene calls are TRBV6-5 and TRBJ2-1, with 9 bases aligning to TRBD2. V gave up 5 bases and J gave up 5 bases; unmatched junction bases: 1. CDR1 is MNHEY and CDR2 is SVGAGI in the germline V gene. This CDR3 is 13 amino acids long.

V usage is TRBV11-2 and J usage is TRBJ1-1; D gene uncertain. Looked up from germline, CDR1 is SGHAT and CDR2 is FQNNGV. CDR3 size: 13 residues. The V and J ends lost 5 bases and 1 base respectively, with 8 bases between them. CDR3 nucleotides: TGTGCCAGCAGCAGGGAGGCGAACACTGAAGCTTTCTTT. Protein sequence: CASSREANTEAFF.

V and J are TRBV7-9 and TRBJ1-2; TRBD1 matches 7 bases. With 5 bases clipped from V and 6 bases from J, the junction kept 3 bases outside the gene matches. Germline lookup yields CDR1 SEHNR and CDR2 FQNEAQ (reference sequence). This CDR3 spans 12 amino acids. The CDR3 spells CASSDTGDGYTF. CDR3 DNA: TGTGCCAGCAGCGATACAGGGGATGGCTACACCTTC.

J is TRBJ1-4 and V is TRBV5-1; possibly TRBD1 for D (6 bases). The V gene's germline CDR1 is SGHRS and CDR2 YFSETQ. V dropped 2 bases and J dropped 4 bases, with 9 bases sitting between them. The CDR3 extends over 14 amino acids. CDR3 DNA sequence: TGCGCCAGCAGCTTAGGACAGAATAATGAAAAACTGTTTTTT. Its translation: CASSLGQNNEKLFF. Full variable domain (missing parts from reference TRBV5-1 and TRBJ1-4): KAGVTQTPRYLIKTRGQQVTLSCSPISGHRSVSWYQQTPGQGLQFLFEYFSETQRNKGNFPGRFSGRQFSNSRSEMNVSTLELGDSALYLCASSLGQNNEKLFFGSGTQLSVL.

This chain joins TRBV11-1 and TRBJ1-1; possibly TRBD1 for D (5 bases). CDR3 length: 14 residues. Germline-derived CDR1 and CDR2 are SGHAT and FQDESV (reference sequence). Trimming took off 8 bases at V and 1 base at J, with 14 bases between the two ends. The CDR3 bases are TGTGCCAGCGGGGCAGGGAACCGGAACACTGAAGCTTTCTTT. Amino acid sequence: CASGAGNRNTEAFF.

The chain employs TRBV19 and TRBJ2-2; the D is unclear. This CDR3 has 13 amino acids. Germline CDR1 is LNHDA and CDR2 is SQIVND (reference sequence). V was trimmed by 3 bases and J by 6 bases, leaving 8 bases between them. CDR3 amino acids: CASSMSSPGELFF. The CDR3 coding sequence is TGTGCCAGTAGTATGAGCAGCCCCGGGGAGCTGTTTTTT.

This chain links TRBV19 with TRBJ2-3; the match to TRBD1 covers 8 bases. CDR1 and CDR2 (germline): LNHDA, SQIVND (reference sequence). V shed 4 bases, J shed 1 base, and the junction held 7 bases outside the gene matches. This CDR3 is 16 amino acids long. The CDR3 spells CASSTGQGAGTDTQYF. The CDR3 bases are TGTGCCAGTAGTACTGGGCAGGGGGCTGGCACAGATACGCAGTATTTT. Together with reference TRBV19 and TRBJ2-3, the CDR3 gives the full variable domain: DGGITQSPKYLFRKEGQNVTLSCEQNLNHDAMYWYRQDPGQGLRLIYYSQIVNDFQKGDIAEGYSVSREKKESFPLTVTSAQKNPTAFYLCASSTGQGAGTDTQYFGPGTRLTVL.

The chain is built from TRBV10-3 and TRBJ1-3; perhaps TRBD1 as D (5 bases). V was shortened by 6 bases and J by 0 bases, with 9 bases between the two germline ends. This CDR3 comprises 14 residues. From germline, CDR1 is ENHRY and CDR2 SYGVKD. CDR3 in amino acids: CAISRDSSGNTIYF. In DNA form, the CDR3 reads TGTGCCATCAGCAGAGACAGCTCTGGAAACACCATATATTTT.

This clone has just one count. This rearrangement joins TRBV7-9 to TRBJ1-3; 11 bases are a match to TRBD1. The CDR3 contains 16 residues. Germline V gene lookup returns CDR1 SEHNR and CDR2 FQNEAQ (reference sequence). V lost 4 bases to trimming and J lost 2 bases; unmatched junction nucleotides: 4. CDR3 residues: CASSSGQGVPGNTIYF. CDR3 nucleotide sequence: TGTGCCAGCAGCTCGGGACAGGGGGTCCCTGGAAACACCATATATTTT.

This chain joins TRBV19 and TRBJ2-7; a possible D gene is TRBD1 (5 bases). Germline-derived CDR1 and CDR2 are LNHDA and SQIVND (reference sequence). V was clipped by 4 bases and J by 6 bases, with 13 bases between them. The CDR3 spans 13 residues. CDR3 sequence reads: CASSTYQGFEQYF. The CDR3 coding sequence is TGTGCCAGTAGTACCTACCAGGGTTTCGAGCAGTACTTC.

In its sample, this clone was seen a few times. The CDR3 DNA is TGTGCCTGGGGTGGACAGATTAATGAAAAACTGTTTTTT. Its protein is CAWGGQINEKLFF. This chain uses TRBV30 with TRBJ1-4; a weak D match, TRBD1 (6 bases). CDR3 length: 13 residues. Germline V lookup: CDR1 GTSNPN, CDR2 SVGIG (reference sequence). V lost 5 bases and J lost 4, with 11 bases in between.

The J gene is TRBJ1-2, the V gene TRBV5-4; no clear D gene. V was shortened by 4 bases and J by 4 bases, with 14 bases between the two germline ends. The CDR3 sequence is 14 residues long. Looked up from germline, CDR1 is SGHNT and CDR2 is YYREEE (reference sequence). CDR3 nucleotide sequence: TGTGCCAGCAGCACACCTCAGCCACCCTATGGCTACACCTTC. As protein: CASSTPQPPYGYTF.

CDR3 region: CASSARVWTDTQYF. The CDR3 bases are TGTGCCAGCAGCGCCCGGGTTTGGACAGATACGCAGTATTTT. J is TRBJ2-3 and V is TRBV9; unclear D gene. Between the trimmed V and J ends, which lost 3 bases and 3 bases, there was a span of 11 bases. This CDR3 region has 14 residues. The V gene's germline CDR1 is SGDLS and CDR2 YYNGEE.

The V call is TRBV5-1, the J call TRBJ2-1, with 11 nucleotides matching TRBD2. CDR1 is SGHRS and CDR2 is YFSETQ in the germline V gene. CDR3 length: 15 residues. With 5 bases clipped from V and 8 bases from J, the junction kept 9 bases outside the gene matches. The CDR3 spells CASSQTSGGSDEQFF. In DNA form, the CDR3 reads TGCGCCAGCAGTCAAACTAGCGGGGGCAGTGATGAGCAGTTCTTC.

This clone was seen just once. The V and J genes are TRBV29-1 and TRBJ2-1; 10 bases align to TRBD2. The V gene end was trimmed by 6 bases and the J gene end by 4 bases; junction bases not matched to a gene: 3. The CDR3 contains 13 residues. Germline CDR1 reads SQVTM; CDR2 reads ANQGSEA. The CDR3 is CSVSGGVYNEQFF. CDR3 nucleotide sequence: TGCAGCGTGAGCGGGGGGGTTTACAATGAGCAGTTCTTC.

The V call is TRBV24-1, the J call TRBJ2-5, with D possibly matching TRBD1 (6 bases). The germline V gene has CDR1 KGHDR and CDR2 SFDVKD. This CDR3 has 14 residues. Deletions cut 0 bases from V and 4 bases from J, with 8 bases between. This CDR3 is CATSDLGGPETQYF. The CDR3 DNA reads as TGTGCCACCAGTGATTTGGGGGGCCCAGAGACCCAGTACTTC.

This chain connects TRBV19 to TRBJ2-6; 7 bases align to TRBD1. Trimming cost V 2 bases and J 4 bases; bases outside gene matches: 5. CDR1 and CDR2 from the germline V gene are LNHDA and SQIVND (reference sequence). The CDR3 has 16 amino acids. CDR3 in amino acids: CASSIRGLRGANVLTF. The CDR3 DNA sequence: TGTGCCAGTAGTATAAGGGGGCTAAGGGGGGCCAACGTCCTGACTTTC.

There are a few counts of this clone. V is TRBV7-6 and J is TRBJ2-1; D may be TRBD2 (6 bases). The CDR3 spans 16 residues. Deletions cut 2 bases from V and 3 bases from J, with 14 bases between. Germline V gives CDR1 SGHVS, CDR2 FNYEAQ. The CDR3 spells CASSLQVLDYYNEQFF. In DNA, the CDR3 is TGTGCCAGCAGCTTACAAGTTTTGGACTACTACAATGAGCAGTTCTTC. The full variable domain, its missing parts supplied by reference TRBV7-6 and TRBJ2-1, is GAGVSQSPRYKVTKRGQDVALRCDPISGHVSLYWYRQALGQGPEFLTYFNYEAQQDKSGLPNDRFSAERPEGSISTLTIQRTEQRDSAMYRCASSLQVLDYYNEQFFGPGTRLTVL.

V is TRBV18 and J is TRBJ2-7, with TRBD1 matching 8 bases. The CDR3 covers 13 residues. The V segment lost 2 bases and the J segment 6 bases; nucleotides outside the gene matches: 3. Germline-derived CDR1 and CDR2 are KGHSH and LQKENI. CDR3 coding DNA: TGTGCCAGCTCACCAATTGGACAGGGCGAGCAGTACTTC. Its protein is CASSPIGQGEQYF.

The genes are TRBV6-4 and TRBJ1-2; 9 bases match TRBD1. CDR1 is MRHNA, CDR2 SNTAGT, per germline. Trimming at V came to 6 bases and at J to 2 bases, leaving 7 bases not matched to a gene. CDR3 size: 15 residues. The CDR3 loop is CASRGTGRGNYGYTF. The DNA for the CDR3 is TGTGCCAGCAGGGGGACAGGGCGCGGCAACTATGGCTACACCTTC.

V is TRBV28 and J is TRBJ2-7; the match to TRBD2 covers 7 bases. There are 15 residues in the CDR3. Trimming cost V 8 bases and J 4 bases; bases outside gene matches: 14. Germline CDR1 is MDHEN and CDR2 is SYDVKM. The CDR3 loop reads CASLRAGTMMYEQYF. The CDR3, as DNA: TGTGCCAGCTTGAGGGCGGGGACTATGATGTACGAGCAGTACTTC.

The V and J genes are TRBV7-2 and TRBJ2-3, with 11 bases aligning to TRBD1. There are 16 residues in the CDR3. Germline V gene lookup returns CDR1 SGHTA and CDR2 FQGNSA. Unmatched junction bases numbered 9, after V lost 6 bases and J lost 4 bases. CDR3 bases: TGTGCCAGCAGGTTCCATGGGACAGGGGGGCCAGATACGCAGTATTTT. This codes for CASRFHGTGGPDTQYF.

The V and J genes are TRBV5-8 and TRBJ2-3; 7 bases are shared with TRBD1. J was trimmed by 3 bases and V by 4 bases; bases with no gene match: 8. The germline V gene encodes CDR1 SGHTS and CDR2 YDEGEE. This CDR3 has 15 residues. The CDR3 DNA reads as TGTGCCAGCAGCCGAGGGACAGCCCGGACAGATACGCAGTATTTT. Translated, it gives CASSRGTARTDTQYF.

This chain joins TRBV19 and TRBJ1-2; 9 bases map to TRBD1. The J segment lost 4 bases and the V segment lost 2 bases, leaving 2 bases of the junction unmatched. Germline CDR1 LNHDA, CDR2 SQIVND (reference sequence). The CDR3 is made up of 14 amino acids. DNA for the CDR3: TGTGCCAGTAGTATAACAGGGGGCCGCTATGGCTACACCTTC. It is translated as CASSITGGRYGYTF.

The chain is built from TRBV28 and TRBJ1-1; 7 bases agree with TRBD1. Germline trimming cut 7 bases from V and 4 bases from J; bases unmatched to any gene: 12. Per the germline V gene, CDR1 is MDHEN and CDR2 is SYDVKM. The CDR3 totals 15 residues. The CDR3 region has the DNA TGTGCCAGCAATGCCCCCCCACAGGGGTCCACTGAAGCTTTCTTT. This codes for CASNAPPQGSTEAFF.

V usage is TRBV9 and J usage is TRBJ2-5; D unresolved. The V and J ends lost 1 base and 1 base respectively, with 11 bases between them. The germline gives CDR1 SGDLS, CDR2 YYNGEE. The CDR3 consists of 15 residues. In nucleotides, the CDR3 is TGTGCCAGCAGCGTACTAACAACCGCCCAAGAGACCCAGTACTTC. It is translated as CASSVLTTAQETQYF.